Reported below is one T cell receptor (beta chain). It lacks a known antigen. A much larger clone lies a single base off, so this may be a read error. Total RNA and DNA were co-extracted from approximately 20-30 mg of bulk tissue with the AllPrep DNA/RNA mini kit, without cell sorting. Between November 2015 and early 2016, five patients in China with histopathologically diagnosed primary liver carcinoma had their tumors surgically resected. Chronic HBV infection was present in the patients, and the patients were treatment-naive at sampling. Each tumor was sampled at five spatially separated regions: the tumor centre plus the superior, inferior, left-lateral and right-lateral poles. Histology showed that every tumor sample contained more than 90% viable tumor cells. Pieces of fresh tumor and adjacent tissue were cut in half, with one half kept in RNAlater at -80 degrees C and the other half sent for histology.

The data belong to a study of tumor-infiltrating lymphocytes in primary liver carcinoma (dated by TCRdb to between 2016 and 2019). Background for the entire study: Of the five patients, three men and two women aged 30 to 69 years, four had hepatocellular carcinoma and one had combined HCC and intrahepatic cholangiocarcinoma. Each sample produced roughly 3.65 to 7.5 million productive TCRbeta reads, and read depth showed no significant difference between tissue types. High reproducibility was observed for the technical replicate repertoires, with mean shared-clone rates around 0.89 and correlation coefficients above 0.98. To link TCRbeta repertoire diversity to the local molecular phenotype, the roughly 23 tumor region samples were profiled with Agilent mRNA microarrays. TCRbeta repertoire sequencing covered 35 or so specimens from 5 patients: about 25 tumor regions, 5 adjacent noncancerous liver tissues and 5 peripheral blood samples. Across five regions of each liver tumor, along with adjacent normal tissue and blood, the study brought together TCRbeta repertoire sequencing, expression microarrays and whole-exome sequencing. Tumors of the five patients were stage T1-T3 N0M0 with maximum diameters of roughly 4.2 to 11 cm. Results the study describes overall, beyond this receptor: Pairs of tumor regions showed greater repertoire overlap (mean around 35%) than tumor-adjacent pairs (about 17%) or tumor-blood pairs (around 15%), which is consistent with antigen-driven expansion. Since the samples were bulk and unsorted, there was no way to compare CD4+ and CD8+ T cell repertoires. Only four or five patients were included in the study, and the authors note that the findings should be validated in a larger study. Because only the TCR beta chain was sequenced and unpaired alpha chains were not captured, true repertoire diversity is likely underestimated. Only roughly 7-24% of top clones appeared in all five regions of a tumor, which suggests that tumor-infiltrating T cells are spatially heterogeneous. The top 250 clones made up a significantly larger repertoire fraction in tumors than in blood (p = 0.039).

A constant-region primer and ProtoScript II reverse transcriptase were used to reverse-transcribe TCRbeta-specific cDNA from 500 ng total RNA. Construction of the TCRbeta libraries relied on three nested rounds of multiplex PCR, following a slightly modified ARM-PCR procedure. Multiplex TRBV1-TRBV30 forward primers and a Cbeta reverse primer were used in the first two PCR rounds, each of which was run for around 10 cycles. Sample barcodes and Illumina adapters were attached in a final 25-cycle PCR using Deep VentR polymerase. Before sequencing, amplicons between 200 and 500 bp were purified from gel using a QIAquick gel extraction kit. TCRbeta amplicons were sequenced on an Illumina HiSeq 2500 with 250-bp paired-end reads. As for how the authors treated the data: To recover full CDR3 sequences, reads were quality-trimmed using Trimmomatic v0.33 and paired reads were then merged using FLASH v1.2.11. V, D and J germline segments were assigned to the rearranged TCRbeta sequences by MiGEC v1.2.1b. VDJtools v1.0.0 computed clonotype statistics and Shannon-Wiener diversity indices. To cut down on sampling bias, every analysis after diversity analysis relied on just the 250 most abundant clonotypes from each sample. TCRdb passed the public sequencing reads through fastp at Q25 and MiXCR, retaining productive beta sequences. Every distinct CDR3 protein forms one entry, paired with its most common genes and DNA. The V and J calls reflect TCRdb's pipeline rather than the authors' work. Counted in this sample were 90,000 to 140,000 distinct CDR3 sequences; approximately 78% of them appeared once. In total, the top ten clones hold approximately 20% of the sample.

The CDR3 holds 12 amino acids from the cysteine to the phenylalanine. Just the 36-base CDR3 DNA is kept, in frame starting at base 1. The germline V gene sets CDR1 to MNHNS and CDR2 to SASEGT. The rearrangement combines TRBV6-1 with TRBJ2-7; the best D guess is TRBD1, with 5 bases matching. The receptor comes from a middle-aged man with primary liver carcinoma and hepatitis B virus infection. The sample consisted of liver tumor tissue from sampling region 3. Reading the label with the study, this specimen's cell subset or site is: tumor region T3, left-lateral pole. The CDR3 region has the sequence CANSVRVYEQYF. The DNA sequence is given as TGTGCCAACAGTGTCAGGGTCTACGAGCAGTACTTC.